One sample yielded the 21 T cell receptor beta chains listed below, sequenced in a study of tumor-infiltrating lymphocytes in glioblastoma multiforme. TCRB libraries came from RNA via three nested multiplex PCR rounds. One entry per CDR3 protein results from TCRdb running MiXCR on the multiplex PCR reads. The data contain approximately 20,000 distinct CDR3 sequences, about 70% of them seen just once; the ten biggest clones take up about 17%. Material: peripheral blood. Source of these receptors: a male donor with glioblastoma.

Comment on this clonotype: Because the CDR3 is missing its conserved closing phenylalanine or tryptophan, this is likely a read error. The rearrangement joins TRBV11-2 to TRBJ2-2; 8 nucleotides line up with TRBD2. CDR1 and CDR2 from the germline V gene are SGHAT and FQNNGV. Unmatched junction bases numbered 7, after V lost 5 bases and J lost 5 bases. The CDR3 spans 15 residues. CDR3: CASSPARGGTGELFL. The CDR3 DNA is TGTGCCAGCAGCCCAGCACGGGGGGGAACCGGGGAGCTGTTTTTG.

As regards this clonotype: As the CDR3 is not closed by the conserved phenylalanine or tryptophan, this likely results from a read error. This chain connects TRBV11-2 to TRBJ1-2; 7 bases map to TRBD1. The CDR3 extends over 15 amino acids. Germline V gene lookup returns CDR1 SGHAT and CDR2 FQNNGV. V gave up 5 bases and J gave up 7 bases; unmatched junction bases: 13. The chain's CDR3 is CASSQQTGIYCGYTI. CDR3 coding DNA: TGTGCCAGCAGCCAGCAGACAGGGATTTACTGTGGCTACACCATC.

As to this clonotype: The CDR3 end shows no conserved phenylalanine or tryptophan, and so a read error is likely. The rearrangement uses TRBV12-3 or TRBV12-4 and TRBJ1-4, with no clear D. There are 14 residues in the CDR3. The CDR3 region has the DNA TGTGCCAACAGTGAGGACCCTGGTGCGGGGAAACTGTTTTTG. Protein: CANSEDPGAGKLFL.

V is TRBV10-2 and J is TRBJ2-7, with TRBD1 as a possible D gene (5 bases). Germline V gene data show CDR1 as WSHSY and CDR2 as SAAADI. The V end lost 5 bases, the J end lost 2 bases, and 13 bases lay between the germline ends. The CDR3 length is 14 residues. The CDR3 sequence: CASSNRPRTYEQYF. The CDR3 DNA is TGCGCCAGCAGTAACAGGCCTCGGACCTACGAGCAGTACTTC.

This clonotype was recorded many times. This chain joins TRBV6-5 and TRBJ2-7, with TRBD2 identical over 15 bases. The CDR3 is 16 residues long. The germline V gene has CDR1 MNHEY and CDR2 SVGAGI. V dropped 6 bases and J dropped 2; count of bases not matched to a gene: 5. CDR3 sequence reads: CASRTRTSGRAYEQYF. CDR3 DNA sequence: TGTGCCAGCAGAACCAGGACTAGCGGGAGGGCCTACGAGCAGTACTTC.

The CDR3 region is CASSRTVGYGYTF. The CDR3 coding sequence is TGTGCCAGCAGCCGTACGGTGGGCTATGGCTACACCTTC. J is TRBJ1-2 and V is TRBV11-2; no firm D call. This CDR3 is built from 13 residues. CDR1 and CDR2 from the germline V gene are SGHAT and FQNNGV. The germline V and J ends were trimmed by 5 bases and 4 bases, with 11 bases remaining between them.

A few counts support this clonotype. DNA for the CDR3: TGTGCCAGCAGCAAAGTCGGACAAGCGTGCGCTGAAGCTCTCTTT. Translating it yields CASSKVGQACAEALF. This chain joins TRBV21-1 and TRBJ1-1. TRBV21-1 is a known pseudogene. CDR3 length equals 15 residues.

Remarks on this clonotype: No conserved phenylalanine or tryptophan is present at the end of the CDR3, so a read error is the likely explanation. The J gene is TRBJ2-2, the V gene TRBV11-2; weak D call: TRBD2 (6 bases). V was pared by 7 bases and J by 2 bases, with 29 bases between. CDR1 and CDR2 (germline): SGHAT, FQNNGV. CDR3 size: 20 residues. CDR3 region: CASTPSFGQGLALNTGELFY. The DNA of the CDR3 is TGTGCCAGCACCCCCTCATTCGGTCAAGGGCTAGCGTTAAACACCGGGGAGCTGTTTTAT.

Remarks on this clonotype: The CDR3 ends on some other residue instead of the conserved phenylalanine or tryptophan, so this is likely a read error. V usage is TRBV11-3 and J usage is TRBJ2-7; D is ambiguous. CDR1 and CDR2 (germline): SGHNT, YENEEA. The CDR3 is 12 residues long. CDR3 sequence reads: CASSCRYYEQYL. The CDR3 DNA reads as TGCGCCAGCAGCTGCCGGTACTACGAGCAGTACCTC.

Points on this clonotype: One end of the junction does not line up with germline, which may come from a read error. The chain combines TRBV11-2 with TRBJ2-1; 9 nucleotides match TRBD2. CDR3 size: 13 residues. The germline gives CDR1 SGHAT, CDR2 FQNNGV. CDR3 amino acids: CASSLPGLAASFF. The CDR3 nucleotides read TGTGCTAGCAGCCTCCCGGGACTAGCCGCCTCGTTCTTC.

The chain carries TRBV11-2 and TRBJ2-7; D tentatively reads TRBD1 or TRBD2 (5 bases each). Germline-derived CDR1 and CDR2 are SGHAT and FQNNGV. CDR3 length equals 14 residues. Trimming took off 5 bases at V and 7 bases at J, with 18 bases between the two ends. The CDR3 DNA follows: TGTGCCAGCAGCCCCACCCGGGACCCTGGGGAGCAGTACTTC. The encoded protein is CASSPTRDPGEQYF.

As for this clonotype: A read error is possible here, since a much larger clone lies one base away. Written as DNA, the CDR3 is TGCGCCAGCAACACCGGGACAAATCAAGAGACCCAGTACTTC. Encoded protein: CASNTGTNQETQYF. The chain joins TRBV5-1 to TRBJ2-5, with a tentative D call TRBD1 (6 bases). The CDR3 is 14 residues long. The germline CDR1 and CDR2 sequences are SGHRS and YFSETQ. Trimming cost V 6 bases and J 2 bases, with 14 bases left between them.

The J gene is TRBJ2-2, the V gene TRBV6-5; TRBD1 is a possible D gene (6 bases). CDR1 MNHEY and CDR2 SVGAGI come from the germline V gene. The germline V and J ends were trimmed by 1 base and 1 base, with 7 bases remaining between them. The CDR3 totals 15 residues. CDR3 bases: TGTGCCAGCAGTTACTTAGGGGGGAACACCGGGGAGCTGTTTTTT. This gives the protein CASSYLGGNTGELFF.

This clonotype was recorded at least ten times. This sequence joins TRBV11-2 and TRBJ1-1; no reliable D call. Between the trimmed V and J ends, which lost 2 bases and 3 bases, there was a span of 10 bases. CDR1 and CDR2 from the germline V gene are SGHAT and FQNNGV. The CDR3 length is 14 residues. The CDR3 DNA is TGTGCCAGCAGCTTAAGCTTGAGGGACACTGAAGCTTTCTTT. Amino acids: CASSLSLRDTEAFF.

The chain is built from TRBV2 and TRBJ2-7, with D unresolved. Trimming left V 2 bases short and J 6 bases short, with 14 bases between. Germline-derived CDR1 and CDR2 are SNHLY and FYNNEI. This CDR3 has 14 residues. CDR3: CASSESAASLEQYF. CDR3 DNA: TGTGCCAGCAGTGAATCAGCAGCGTCTCTCGAGCAGTACTTC.

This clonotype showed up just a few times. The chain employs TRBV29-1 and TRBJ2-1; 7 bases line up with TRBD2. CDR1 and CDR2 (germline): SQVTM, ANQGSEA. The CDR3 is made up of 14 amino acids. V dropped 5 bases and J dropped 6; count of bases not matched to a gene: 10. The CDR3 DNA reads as TGCAGCGTTCGGGAGGCAGGGTATTCCAATGAGCAGTTCTTC. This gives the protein CSVREAGYSNEQFF.

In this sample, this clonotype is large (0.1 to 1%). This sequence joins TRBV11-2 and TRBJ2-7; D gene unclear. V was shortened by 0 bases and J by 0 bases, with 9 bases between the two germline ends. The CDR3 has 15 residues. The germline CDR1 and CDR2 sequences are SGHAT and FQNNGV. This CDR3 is CASSLDLILSYEQYF. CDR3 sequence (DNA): TGTGCCAGCAGCTTAGATCTGATTCTCTCCTACGAGCAGTACTTC.

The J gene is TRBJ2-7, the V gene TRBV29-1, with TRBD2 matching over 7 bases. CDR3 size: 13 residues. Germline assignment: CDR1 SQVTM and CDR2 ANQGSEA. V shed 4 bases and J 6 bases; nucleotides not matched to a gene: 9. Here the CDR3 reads CSVVGGDGGEQYF. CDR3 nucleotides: TGCAGCGTTGTGGGGGGGGATGGGGGCGAGCAGTACTTC.

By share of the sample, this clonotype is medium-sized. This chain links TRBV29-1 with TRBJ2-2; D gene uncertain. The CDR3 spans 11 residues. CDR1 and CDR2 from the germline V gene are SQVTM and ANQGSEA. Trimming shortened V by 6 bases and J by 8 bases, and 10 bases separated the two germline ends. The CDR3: CSVRSLGELFF. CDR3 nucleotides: TGCAGCGTAAGATCCCTAGGGGAGCTGTTTTTT.

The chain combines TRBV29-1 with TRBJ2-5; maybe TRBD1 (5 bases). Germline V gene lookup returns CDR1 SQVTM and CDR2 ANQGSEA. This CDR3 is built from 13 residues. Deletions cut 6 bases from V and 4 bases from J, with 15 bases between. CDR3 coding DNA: TGCAGCGTGGAGATGCAGGGCGGAGAGACCCAGTACTTC. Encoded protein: CSVEMQGGETQYF.

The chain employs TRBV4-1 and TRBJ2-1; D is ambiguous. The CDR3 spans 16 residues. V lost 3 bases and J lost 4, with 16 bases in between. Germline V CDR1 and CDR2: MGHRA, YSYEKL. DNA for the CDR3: TGCGCCAGCAGCCAGCCGGTACCAGACATATACAATGAGCAGTTCTTC. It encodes CASSQPVPDIYNEQFF.